This TCR beta chain was sequenced during a study of technical replicates of blood from a few donors. Germline loops: CDR1 MNHEY, CDR2 SVGAGI. Between the trimmed V and J ends, which lost 2 bases and 13 bases, there was a span of 14 bases. There are 12 residues in the CDR3. This clone was detected once. The repertoire was sequenced with immunoSEQ multiplex PCR; TCRdb's copy has only in-frame clones and lacks some. Of tens of thousands of clones in the sample, approximately 91% were seen once. Sequenced: T cells isolated from PBMCs. This TCR derives from a human donor in good health. Some clones in this sample may be carry-over from other donors' samples. The chain employs TRBV6-5 and TRBJ1-2, with D possibly TRBD1 on 6 matching bases. The CDR3 sequence: CASSYRTDFLTF. Written as DNA, the CDR3 is TGTGCCAGCAGTTACAGGACAGATTTTCTCACCTTC.